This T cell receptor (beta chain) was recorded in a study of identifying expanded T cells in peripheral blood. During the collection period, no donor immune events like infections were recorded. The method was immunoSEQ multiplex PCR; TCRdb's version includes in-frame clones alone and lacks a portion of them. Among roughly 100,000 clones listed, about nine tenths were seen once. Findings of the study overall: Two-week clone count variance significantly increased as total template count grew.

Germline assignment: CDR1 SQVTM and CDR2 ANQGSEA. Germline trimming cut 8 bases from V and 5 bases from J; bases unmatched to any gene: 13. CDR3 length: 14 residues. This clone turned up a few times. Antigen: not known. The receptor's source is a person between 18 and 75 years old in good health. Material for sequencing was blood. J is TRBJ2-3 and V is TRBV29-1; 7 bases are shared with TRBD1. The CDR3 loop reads CSFLVQGQLDTQYF. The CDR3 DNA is TGCAGCTTCCTTGTACAGGGACAGCTAGATACGCAGTATTTT.